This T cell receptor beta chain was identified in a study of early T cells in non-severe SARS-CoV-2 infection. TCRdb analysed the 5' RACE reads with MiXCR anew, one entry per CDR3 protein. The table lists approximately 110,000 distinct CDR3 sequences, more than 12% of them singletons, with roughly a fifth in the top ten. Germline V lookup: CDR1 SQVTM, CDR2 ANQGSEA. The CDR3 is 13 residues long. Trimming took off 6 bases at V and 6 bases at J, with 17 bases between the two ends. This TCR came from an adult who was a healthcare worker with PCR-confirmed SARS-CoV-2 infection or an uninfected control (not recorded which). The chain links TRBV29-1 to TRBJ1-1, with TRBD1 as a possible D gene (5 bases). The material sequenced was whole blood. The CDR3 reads CSVSKAGGSEAFF. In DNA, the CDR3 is TGCAGCGTCTCCAAAGCGGGGGGTTCTGAAGCTTTCTTT.